The 2 T cell receptor beta chains below all came from one sample that was sequenced in a study of T cell changes during pregnancy in multiple sclerosis (dated by TCRdb to between 2019 and 2020). The library came from the immunoSEQ multiplex PCR assay. The source is immuneACCESS, and TCRdb retained only in-frame sequences with V and J called. Part of the clones is not carried over; for the studies checked, unresolved V genes explain less than half of this, and the remainder is unexplained. Counted in this sample were about 57,000 clones; 75% to 95% of them appeared once. The ten largest clones add up to about 3.7% of the sample. The sample in question was peripheral blood, obtained after pregnancy. The receptors come from a female donor in good health, enrolled as a control in a pregnancy study.

V usage is TRBV4-3 and J usage is TRBJ2-2, with D unclear. Trimming cost V 0 bases and J 6 bases, with 11 bases left between them. Per germline, CDR1 LGHNA and CDR2 YSLEER. The CDR3 is 15 residues long. The CDR3 DNA follows: TGCGCCAGCAGCCAAGATCGGAGAGGCGCCGGGGAGCTGTTTTTT. Protein sequence: CASSQDRRGAGELFF.

The chain links TRBV6-5 to TRBJ1-2, with D possibly TRBD1 on 6 matching bases. The V gene's germline CDR1 is MNHEY and CDR2 SVGAGI. The CDR3 sequence is 14 residues long. V dropped 7 bases and J dropped 7 bases, with 19 bases sitting between them. CDR3 region: CASIQGGITSGYTF. The CDR3 DNA reads as TGTGCCAGCATCCAAGGGGGAATAACTAGTGGCTACACCTTC.